This TCR beta chain was recovered during a study of blood T cell repertoires in COVID-19. For the study at large: Sites across the United States, Italy and Spain contributed samples from acute and convalescent COVID-19. In each case, the material was cDNA or gDNA derived from T cells, B-cell-depleted T cells, or PBMCs.

Germline CDR1 SGHTA, CDR2 FQGNSA. CDR3 length: 15 residues. V lost 5 bases and J lost 10; bases outside the gene matches: 10. Researchers sorted participants into cohorts using their self-reported clinical history. In the original analysis: Reference gene primer amplification in the assay estimated nucleated cell counts. Here immunoSEQ multiplex PCR was the method, and the copy in TCRdb shows in-frame clones only, minus some. Clone size and the V and J calls come from that table; the DNA yielded D and trimming. The repertoire consists of over 250,000 clones, with more than 75% occurring once and the leading ten covering under 3%.

This clonotype originated in a woman between 18 and 29 years old who had recovered from COVID-19. The specimen sequenced was PBMCs or T cells enriched from blood (not recorded which). The chain couples TRBV7-2 to TRBJ2-1; TRBD2 matches 11 bases. CDR3 bases: TGTGCCAGCAGCGCGATAGCGGGAGGGCCACGGGAGCAGTTCTTC. Translating it yields CASSAIAGGPREQFF.